These 6 T cell receptor beta chains share one sample of origin, sequenced in a study of blood T cells in healthy people across ages. With a J-beta primer mix and a sample-barcoded 5' primer, a second PCR ran about 7 to 12 cycles. TCRdb re-derived calls from the 5' RACE reads in MiXCR, one entry per CDR3 protein. The table has about 800,000 distinct CDR3 sequences, approximately 25% seen once. This sample also belongs to another study, concerning T cells of mothers and their children.

What was sequenced was blood. The source of these receptors is a boy between 10 and 17 years old in good health.

This clonotype was seen only a few times. The rearrangement joins TRBV2 to TRBJ2-5; 7 bases map to TRBD1. The germline V gene encodes CDR1 SNHLY and CDR2 FYNNEI. The J segment lost 1 base and the V segment lost 7 bases, leaving 3 bases of the junction unmatched. CDR3 length equals 13 residues. This CDR3 reads CASTGTAQETQYF. CDR3 nucleotide sequence: TGTGCCAGCACTGGGACAGCCCAAGAGACCCAGTACTTC.

This clonotype was observed a handful of times. The chain links TRBV29-1 to TRBJ2-1; 8 bases match TRBD2. From germline, CDR1 is SQVTM and CDR2 ANQGSEA. The V segment lost 5 bases and the J segment 9 bases; nucleotides outside the gene matches: 9. CDR3 size: 13 residues. This CDR3 is CSVKGLAFPEQFF. Here the CDR3 DNA reads TGCAGCGTTAAAGGACTAGCTTTTCCTGAGCAGTTCTTC.

The genes are TRBV5-1 and TRBJ2-3, with D unresolved. Looked up from germline, CDR1 is SGHRS and CDR2 is YFSETQ. The V end was cut by 7 bases, the J end by 3 bases, with 9 bases between. The CDR3 totals 12 residues. The CDR3 sequence is CASQAATDTQYF. The CDR3 nucleotides read TGCGCCAGCCAGGCAGCGACAGATACGCAGTATTTT.

This clonotype was seen repeatedly, ten times or more. V usage is TRBV7-9 and J usage is TRBJ2-5, with a weak D call TRBD1 (6 bases). The germline V gene has CDR1 SEHNR and CDR2 FQNEAQ (reference sequence). Trimming shortened V by 6 bases and J by 2 bases, and 10 bases separated the two germline ends. This CDR3 comprises 13 residues. The CDR3 DNA sequence: TGTGCCAGCAGTTTTCAGGGGCAAGAGACCCAGTACTTC. Its protein is CASSFQGQETQYF.

V usage is TRBV7-2 and J usage is TRBJ1-5; 9 nucleotides match TRBD1. Germline V gene data show CDR1 as SGHTA and CDR2 as FQGNSA. This CDR3 is built from 15 residues. V was pared by 8 bases and J by 4 bases, with 9 bases of the junction left unmatched. The CDR3 region has the DNA TGTGCCAGCGGAAGAACAGGGGGCGAAAATCAGCCCCAGCATTTT. Amino acid sequence: CASGRTGGENQPQHF.

The rearrangement links TRBV5-8 to TRBJ2-3, with 10 bases fitting TRBD2. The CDR3 has 16 residues. V gave up 0 bases and J gave up 5 bases; unmatched junction bases: 6. CDR1 and CDR2 (germline): SGHTS, YDEGEE. CDR3 sequence reads: CASSLDQRGGRDTQYF. In DNA form, the CDR3 reads TGTGCCAGCAGCTTGGACCAGCGGGGGGGCCGAGATACGCAGTATTTT.